A selection of T cell receptor beta chains follows, all from one sample in a study of control samples from healthy donors and cancer patients. Some clones are missing from TCRdb's copy, which holds only in-frame ones; the method was immunoSEQ multiplex PCR. The sample holds roughly 120,000 clones, about nine tenths seen once. The specimen sequenced was blood. The receptor source for this set is a woman under 30 in good health. Each CDR3 is given with its conserved first and last residue. Fields, in order: clone size, J gene, V gene, CDR3 length, CDR3 protein. Part of the rows lack a size; the others show once, few, many or a class for expanded clones.

-	TRBJ2-2	TRBV30	14	CAWRRAPGTGELFF
-	TRBJ2-1	TRBV7-3	13	CASSLIWGNEQFF
-	TRBJ2-7	TRBV18	16	CASSPQGLARKYEQYF
-	TRBJ2-6	TRBV5-1	21	CASRIRWTGRMETSGANVLTF
-	TRBJ2-7	TRBV7-2	14	CASSSQRGRDEQYF
-	TRBJ1-3	TRBV5-1	16	CASSRTGTGSGNTIYF
-	TRBJ2-7	TRBV14	15	CASSLRGGWGYEQYF
-	TRBJ2-7	TRBV6-1	15	CASSEVMEGAREQYF
-	TRBJ2-1	TRBV12-3/TRBV12-4	13	CASILSGAPEQFF
-	TRBJ1-2	TRBV28	12	CASSLRVVGYTF
-	TRBJ2-1	TRBV27	16	CASSFLSARGRDEQFF
-	TRBJ1-6	TRBV6-6	14	CASSFVAMGSPLHF
-	TRBJ1-1	TRBV6-5	14	CASRYKADNTEAFF
-	TRBJ2-7	TRBV5-6	13	CASSEVSANEQYF
-	TRBJ1-1	TRBV4-1	15	CASSQSRQGVTEAFF
-	TRBJ2-5	TRBV2	14	CASTPQGDKETQYF
-	TRBJ2-3	TRBV27	16	CASSAEGTGATDTQYF
-	TRBJ2-7	TRBV4-2	14	CASSQDLGPMEQYF
-	TRBJ2-7	TRBV14	15	CASSHKQGSGYEQYF
-	TRBJ2-5	TRBV18	14	CASSQSKGEETQYF
-	TRBJ2-5	TRBV3-1/TRBV3-2	16	CASSQYSSRRRETQYF
-	TRBJ1-1	TRBV6-6	14	CASRTVNGDTEAFF
-	TRBJ2-7	TRBV18	14	CASSPTGNSGEQYF
-	TRBJ2-1	TRBV4-3	17	CASSQDPQGAEDNEQFF
-	TRBJ2-7	TRBV6-5	14	CASKRGDGTYEQYF
-	TRBJ2-2	TRBV19	18	CASSPGPGLSPNTGELFF
-	TRBJ1-5	TRBV28	15	CASSFAGTGNQPQHF
-	TRBJ1-1	TRBV19	12	CASSIGDSEAFF
-	TRBJ1-2	TRBV28	12	CASSLLGQGYTF
-	TRBJ2-3	TRBV7-9	12	CASSGSTDTQYF
-	TRBJ1-4	TRBV29-1	13	CSVPGQGFGKLFF
-	TRBJ2-7	TRBV7-2	14	CASRPRLSSYEQYF
-	TRBJ2-2	TRBV7-8	17	CASSLGQGNVRTGELFF
-	TRBJ2-1	TRBV27	16	CASSLSPSGGLYEQFF
-	TRBJ2-7	TRBV28	14	CATTSGYSSYEQYF
once	TRBJ2-1	TRBV27	15	CASSQDRVLANEQFF